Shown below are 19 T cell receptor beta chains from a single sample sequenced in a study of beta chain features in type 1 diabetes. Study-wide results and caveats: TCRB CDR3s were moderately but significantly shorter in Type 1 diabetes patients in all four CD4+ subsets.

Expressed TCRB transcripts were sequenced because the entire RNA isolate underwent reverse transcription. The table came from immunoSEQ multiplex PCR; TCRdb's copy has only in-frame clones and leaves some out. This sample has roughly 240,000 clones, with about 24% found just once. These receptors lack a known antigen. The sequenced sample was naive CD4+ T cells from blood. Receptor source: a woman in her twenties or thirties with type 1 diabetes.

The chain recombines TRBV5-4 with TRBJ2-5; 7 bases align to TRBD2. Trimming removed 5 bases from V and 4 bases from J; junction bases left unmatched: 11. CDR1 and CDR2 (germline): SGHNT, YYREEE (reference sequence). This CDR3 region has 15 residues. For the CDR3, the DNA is TGTGCCAGCAGATTAGGGTTTAGGGAGGGAGAGACCCAGTACTTC. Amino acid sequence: CASRLGFREGETQYF.

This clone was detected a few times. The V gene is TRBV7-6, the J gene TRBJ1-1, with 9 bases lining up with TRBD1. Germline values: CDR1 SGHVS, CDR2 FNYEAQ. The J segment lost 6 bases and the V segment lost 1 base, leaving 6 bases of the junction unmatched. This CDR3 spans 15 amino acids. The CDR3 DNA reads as TGTGCCAGCAGCTTAGTTGGACAGGGGATGTCTGAAGCTTTCTTT. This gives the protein CASSLVGQGMSEAFF.

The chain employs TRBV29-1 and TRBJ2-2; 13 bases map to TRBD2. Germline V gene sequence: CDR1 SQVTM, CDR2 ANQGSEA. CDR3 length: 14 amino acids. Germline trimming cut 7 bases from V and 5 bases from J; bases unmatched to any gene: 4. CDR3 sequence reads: CSAGLAGATGELFF. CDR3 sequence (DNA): TGCAGCGCCGGACTAGCGGGAGCAACCGGGGAGCTGTTTTTT.

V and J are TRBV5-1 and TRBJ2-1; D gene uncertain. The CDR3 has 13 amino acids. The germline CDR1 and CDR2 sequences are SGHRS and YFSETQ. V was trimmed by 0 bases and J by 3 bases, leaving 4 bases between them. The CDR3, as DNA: TGCGCCAGCAGCTTGGGAGACTACAATGAGCAGTTCTTC. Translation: CASSLGDYNEQFF.

The CDR3 region is CASSVAGGPSIRNEQFF. The DNA of the CDR3 is TGTGCCAGCAGCGTAGCGGGAGGGCCCTCAATACGCAATGAGCAGTTCTTC. This chain links TRBV9 with TRBJ2-1, with 8 bases that match TRBD2. The CDR3 has 17 amino acids. Trimming cost V 0 bases and J 6 bases; bases outside gene matches: 11. In germline, CDR1 is SGDLS, CDR2 YYNGEE. Looking up the rest from reference TRBV9 and TRBJ2-1 gives the full variable domain: DSGVTQTPKHLITATGQRVTLRCSPRSGDLSVYWYQQSLDQGLQFLIQYYNGEERAKGNILERFSAQQFPDLHSELNLSSLELGDSALYFCASSVAGGPSIRNEQFFGPGTRLTVL.

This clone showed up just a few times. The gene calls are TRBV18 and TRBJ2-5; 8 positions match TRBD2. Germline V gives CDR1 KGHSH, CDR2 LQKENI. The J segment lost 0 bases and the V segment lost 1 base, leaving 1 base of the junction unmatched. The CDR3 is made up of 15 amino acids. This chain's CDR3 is CASSPLTSDQETQYF. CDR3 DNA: TGTGCCAGCTCACCACTGACTAGCGACCAAGAGACCCAGTACTTC.

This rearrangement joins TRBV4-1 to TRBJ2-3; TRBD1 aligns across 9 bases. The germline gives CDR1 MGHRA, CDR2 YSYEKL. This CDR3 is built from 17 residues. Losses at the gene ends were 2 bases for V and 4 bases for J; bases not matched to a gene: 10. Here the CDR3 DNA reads TGCGCCAGCAGCCAAAAAGGGGCGGGACAGGGACCAGATACGCAGTATTTT. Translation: CASSQKGAGQGPDTQYF.

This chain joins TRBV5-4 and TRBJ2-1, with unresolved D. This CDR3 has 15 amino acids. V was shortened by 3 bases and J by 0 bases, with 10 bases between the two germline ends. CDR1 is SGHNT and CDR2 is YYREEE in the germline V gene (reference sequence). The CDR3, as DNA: TGTGCCAGCAGCTCTTCATCCAGCTCCTACAATGAGCAGTTCTTC. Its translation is CASSSSSSSYNEQFF. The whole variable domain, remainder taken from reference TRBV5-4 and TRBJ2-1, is ETGVTQSPTHLIKTRGQQVTLRCSSQSGHNTVSWYQQALGQGPQFIFQYYREEENGRGNFPPRFSGLQFPNYSSELNVNALELDDSALYLCASSSSSSSYNEQFFGPGTRLTVL.

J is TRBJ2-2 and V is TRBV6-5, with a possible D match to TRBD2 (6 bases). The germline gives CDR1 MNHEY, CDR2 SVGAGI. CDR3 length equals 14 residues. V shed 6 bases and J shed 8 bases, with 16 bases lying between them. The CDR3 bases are TGTGCCAGCAGACCGGGACTTGTAATGGGGGAGCTGTTTTTT. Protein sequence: CASRPGLVMGELFF.

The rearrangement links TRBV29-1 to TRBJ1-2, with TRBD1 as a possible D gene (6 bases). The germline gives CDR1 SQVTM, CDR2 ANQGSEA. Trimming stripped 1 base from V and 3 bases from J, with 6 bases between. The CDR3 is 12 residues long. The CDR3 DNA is TGCAGCGTTGAAGGACAGGACTATGGCTACACCTTC. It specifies CSVEGQDYGYTF.

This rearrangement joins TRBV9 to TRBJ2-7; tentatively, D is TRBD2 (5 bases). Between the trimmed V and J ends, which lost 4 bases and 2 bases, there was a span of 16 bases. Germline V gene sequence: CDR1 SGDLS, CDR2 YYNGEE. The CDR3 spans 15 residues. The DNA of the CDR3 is TGTGCCAGCAGCTCAGGACCGGACTTCGCCTACGAGCAGTACTTC. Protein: CASSSGPDFAYEQYF.

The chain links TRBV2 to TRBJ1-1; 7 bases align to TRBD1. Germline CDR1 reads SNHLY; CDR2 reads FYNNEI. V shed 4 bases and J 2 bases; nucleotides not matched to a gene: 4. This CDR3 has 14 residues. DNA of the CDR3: TGTGCCAGCAGTGGGGGACAGCCAAACACTGAAGCTTTCTTT. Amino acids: CASSGGQPNTEAFF.

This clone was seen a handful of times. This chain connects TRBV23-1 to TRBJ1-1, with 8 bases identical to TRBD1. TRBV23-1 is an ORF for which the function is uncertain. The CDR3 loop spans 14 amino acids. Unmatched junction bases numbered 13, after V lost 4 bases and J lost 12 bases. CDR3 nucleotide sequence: TGCGCCAGCAGTCGAACTGGACAGGGTTACACTCCTTTCTTT. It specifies CASSRTGQGYTPFF.

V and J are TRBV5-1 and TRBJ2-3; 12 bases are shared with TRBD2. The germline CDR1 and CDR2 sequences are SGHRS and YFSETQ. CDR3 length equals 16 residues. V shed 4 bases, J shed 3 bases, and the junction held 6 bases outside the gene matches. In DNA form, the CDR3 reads TGCGCCAGCAGCGGGGGACTAGCGGGTTCTACAGATACGCAGTATTTT. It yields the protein CASSGGLAGSTDTQYF.

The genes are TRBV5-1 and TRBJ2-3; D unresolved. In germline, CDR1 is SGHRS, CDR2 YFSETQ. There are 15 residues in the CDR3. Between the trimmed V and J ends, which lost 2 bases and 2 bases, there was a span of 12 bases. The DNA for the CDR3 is TGCGCCAGCAGCTTATCCAGGCTTTCCACAGATACGCAGTATTTT. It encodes CASSLSRLSTDTQYF.

The CDR3 loop reads CASSPVGANEKLFF. The CDR3 coding sequence is TGCGCCAGCAGCCCCGTAGGGGCTAATGAAAAACTGTTTTTT. The chain uses TRBV5-1 and TRBJ1-4; weak D call: TRBD1 (5 bases). V shed 4 bases and J shed 3 bases, with 10 bases lying between them. The V gene's germline CDR1 is SGHRS and CDR2 YFSETQ. This CDR3 region has 14 residues.

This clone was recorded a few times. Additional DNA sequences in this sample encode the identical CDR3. The CDR3 coding sequence is TGTGCCAGCAGCCTCGGGACTAGCGGAGATACGCAGTATTTT. It is translated as CASSLGTSGDTQYF. This sequence joins TRBV7-3 and TRBJ2-3; 11 bases line up with TRBD2. With 5 bases clipped from V and 5 bases from J, the junction kept 3 bases outside the gene matches. This CDR3 is built from 14 residues. CDR1 and CDR2 (germline): SGHTA, FQGTGA.

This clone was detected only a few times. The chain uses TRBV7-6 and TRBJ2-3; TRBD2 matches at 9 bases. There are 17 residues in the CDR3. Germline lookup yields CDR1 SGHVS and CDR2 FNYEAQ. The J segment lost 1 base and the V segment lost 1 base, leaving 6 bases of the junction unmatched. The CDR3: CASSLVQIAGGTDTQYF. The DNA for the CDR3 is TGTGCCAGCAGCTTAGTACAGATAGCGGGAGGCACAGATACGCAGTATTTT. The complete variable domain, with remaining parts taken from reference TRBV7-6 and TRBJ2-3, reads GAGVSQSPRYKVTKRGQDVALRCDPISGHVSLYWYRQALGQGPEFLTYFNYEAQQDKSGLPNDRFSAERPEGSISTLTIQRTEQRDSAMYRCASSLVQIAGGTDTQYFGPGTRLTVL.

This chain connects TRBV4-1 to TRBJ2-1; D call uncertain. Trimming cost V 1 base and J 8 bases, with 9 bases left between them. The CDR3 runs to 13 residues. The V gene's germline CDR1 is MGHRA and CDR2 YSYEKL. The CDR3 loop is CASSQAEVYEQFF. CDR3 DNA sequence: TGCGCCAGCAGCCAAGCCGAGGTGTATGAGCAGTTCTTC.